This TCR beta chain emerged from a study of T cells in Graves' hyperthyroidism and ophthalmopathy. This CDR3 comprises 13 residues. The germline V gene encodes CDR1 SGHVS and CDR2 FQNEAQ. About this clonotype itself: The antigen remains undetermined. The junction departs from germline at one end; a sequencing error may be responsible.

No progression to ophthalmopathy during 18 months of follow-up defined stable disease. Study findings and constraints: The model identified upcoming ophthalmopathy a median 6.5 months ahead of onset. Also found in blood were most expanded thyroid clonotypes above 0.001.

RNA transcripts provided the source from which TCR beta CDR3 regions were amplified. A set of HTBI primers served as the primers for a first-round RT-PCR of the TCR CDR3. TCRdb recomputed calls from the multiplex PCR reads with MiXCR, one row per CDR3 protein. The sample yields under 700,000 distinct CDR3 sequences, around 46% seen once. The source is a woman younger than 30 with Graves' hyperthyroidism. The sequencing sample was made of peripheral blood or thyroid tissue (not recorded which). The V and J genes are TRBV7-8 and TRBJ1-2; D gene unclear. CDR3 nucleotides: TGTGCCACCAGCAGTCCGCCTAACTATGGCTACACCTTC. Translated, it gives CATSSPPNYGYTF. The whole variable domain, remainder taken from reference TRBV7-8 and TRBJ1-2, is GAGVSQSPRYKVAKRGQDVALRCDPISGHVSLFWYQQALGQGPEFLTYFQNEAQLDKSGLPSDRFFAERPEGSVSTLKIQRTQQEDSAVYLCATSSPPNYGYTFGSGTRLTVV.